These 20 T cell receptor beta chains originate from one sample sequenced in a study of blood T cells in healthy people across ages (dated by TCRdb to between 2015 and 2017). The library was made by 5' RACE. This sample was sequenced with an Illumina HiSeq 2500. The second PCR ran for roughly 7 to 11 cycles and used a J-beta primer mix along with a sample-barcoded 5' primer. The public reads were reanalyzed by TCRdb: fastp trimming at Q25, MiXCR alignment, in-frame beta chains only. One record per CDR3 amino acid sequence lists the most common genes and DNA. The sample table shows about 720,000 distinct CDR3 sequences, and roughly 20% are seen once. The leading ten clones occupy 22% of the sample. Sequenced: blood. The receptor source for this set is a man in his 70s in good health.

This clonotype was seen repeatedly, ten times or more. The V and J genes are TRBV28 and TRBJ1-2; TRBD1 matches 11 bases. This CDR3 is 16 amino acids long. Germline values: CDR1 MDHEN, CDR2 SYDVKM. V lost 6 bases and J lost 8; bases outside the gene matches: 14. CDR3 in DNA: TGTGCCAGCAGCTCCACCTTGGACAGGGGGCTTGGGGGCTACACCTTC. It codes for CASSSTLDRGLGGYTF.

This rearrangement joins TRBV6-6 to TRBJ1-2; tentative D call: TRBD1 (5 bases). The V gene's germline CDR1 is MNHNY and CDR2 SVGAGI (reference sequence). The CDR3 contains 13 residues. V was trimmed by 0 bases and J by 6 bases, leaving 8 bases between them. This chain's CDR3 is CASSYSGRDGYTF. Written as DNA, the CDR3 is TGTGCCAGCAGTTACTCAGGCAGGGATGGCTACACCTTC.

The chain joins TRBV14 to TRBJ2-1; 7 bases map to TRBD1. The V gene end was trimmed by 1 base and the J gene end by 7 bases; junction bases not matched to a gene: 7. The CDR3 covers 15 residues. Germline V gene lookup returns CDR1 SGHDN and CDR2 FVKESK. CDR3 coding DNA: TGTGCCAGCAGCCAAGGGCTGACCAGGGGGAATGAGCAGTTCTTC. This codes for CASSQGLTRGNEQFF.

V is TRBV3-1 and J is TRBJ1-6, with D tentatively TRBD1 (5 bases). CDR3 length: 15 residues. CDR1 is LGHDT and CDR2 is YNNKEL in the germline V gene (reference sequence). Between the trimmed V and J ends, which lost 3 bases and 5 bases, there was a span of 11 bases. The CDR3 DNA sequence: TGTGCCAGCAGCCAGGGGCGGGGAGATAATTCACCCCTCCACTTT. This sequence encodes CASSQGRGDNSPLHF. Full variable domain (missing parts from reference TRBV3-1 and TRBJ1-6): DTAVSQTPKYLVTQMGNDKSIKCEQNLGHDTMYWYKQDSKKFLKIMFSYNNKELIINETVPNRFSPKSPDKAHLNLHINSLELGDSAVYFCASSQGRGDNSPLHFGNGTRLTVT.

This clonotype was observed at least ten times. V usage is TRBV29-1 and J usage is TRBJ2-2; D is undetermined. Germline V gene data show CDR1 as SQVTM and CDR2 as ANQGSEA. The length of the CDR3 is 11 residues. V was cut by 4 bases and J by 5 bases, with 5 bases left in between. The CDR3 DNA follows: TGCAGCGTTGGGGGAACCGGGGAGCTGTTTTTT. Amino acids: CSVGGTGELFF.

The chain employs TRBV20-1 and TRBJ2-3; TRBD1 might be the D (5 bases). The germline CDR1 and CDR2 sequences are DFQATT and SNEGSKA (reference sequence). The CDR3 loop spans 15 amino acids. Trimming stripped 6 bases from V and 2 bases from J, with 18 bases between. The CDR3 spells CSARTGGQYTDTQYF. The CDR3 DNA is TGCAGTGCCCGAACAGGTGGACAATACACAGATACGCAGTATTTT.

The table lists this clonotype with many counts. The chain carries TRBV20-1 and TRBJ1-2; 9 bases map to TRBD1. Unmatched junction bases numbered 16, after V lost 6 bases and J lost 8 bases. This CDR3 region has 15 residues. The germline V gene encodes CDR1 DFQATT and CDR2 SNEGSKA (reference sequence). CDR3: CSATQGIQGAGGYTF. CDR3 in DNA: TGCAGTGCCACCCAAGGGATACAGGGGGCGGGCGGCTACACCTTC.

The table lists this clonotype with a few counts. This chain joins TRBV6-5 and TRBJ2-3; the match to TRBD2 covers 10 bases. There are 18 residues in the CDR3. Looked up from germline, CDR1 is MNHEY and CDR2 is SVGAGI. Trimming at V came to 0 bases and at J to 2 bases, leaving 8 bases not matched to a gene. CDR3 bases: TGTGCCAGCAGTTACTCGGGGCGCGGGACTAGCGCCACAGATACGCAGTATTTT. This gives the protein CASSYSGRGTSATDTQYF.

This clonotype was counted only a few times. Germline and junction disagree at one end, which may indicate a read error. The rearrangement links TRBV9 to TRBJ2-1; D perhaps matches TRBD1 (6 bases). The CDR3 covers 15 residues. Germline-derived CDR1 and CDR2 are SGDLS and YYNGEE. In nucleotides, the CDR3 is TGTGTCAGCAGCGTTGACAGGAGCTCCTACAATGAGCAGTTCTTC. Translation gives CVSSVDRSSYNEQFF.

This clonotype was seen a handful of times. The chain is built from TRBV5-1 and TRBJ2-1, with 9 bases fitting TRBD2. The length of the CDR3 is 16 residues. The V gene's germline CDR1 is SGHRS and CDR2 YFSETQ. J gave up 5 bases and V 0 bases, and 6 bases lay outside the gene matches. CDR3 bases: TGCGCCAGCAGCTTGGTAGCGGGGGTCGAGAACAATGAGCAGTTCTTC. Protein sequence: CASSLVAGVENNEQFF. Combining the CDR3 with reference TRBV5-1 and TRBJ2-1 gives the whole variable domain KAGVTQTPRYLIKTRGQQVTLSCSPISGHRSVSWYQQTPGQGLQFLFEYFSETQRNKGNFPGRFSGRQFSNSRSEMNVSTLELGDSALYLCASSLVAGVENNEQFFGPGTRLTVL.

The genes are TRBV20-1 and TRBJ2-3; D may be TRBD2 (6 bases). CDR1 is DFQATT, CDR2 SNEGSKA, per germline (reference sequence). The CDR3 totals 13 residues. Trimming left V 6 bases short and J 3 bases short, with 13 bases between. The CDR3 DNA reads as TGCAGTGCAGCCCATAGCGGAACAGATACGCAGTATTTT. Translating it yields CSAAHSGTDTQYF.

The rearrangement links TRBV12-3 or TRBV12-4 to TRBJ2-5; TRBD1 matches at 7 bases. Germline trimming cut 5 bases from V and 7 bases from J; bases unmatched to any gene: 4. The CDR3 is 12 amino acids. The CDR3 sequence: CASSRTGGTQYF. CDR3 sequence (DNA): TGTGCCAGCAGTCGGACAGGAGGGACCCAGTACTTC.

The chain is built from TRBV12-3 or TRBV12-4 and TRBJ1-2; TRBD1 might be the D (5 bases). This CDR3 is built from 13 residues. Trimming took 5 bases from V and 6 from J, leaving 13 bases between them. CDR3 sequence reads: CASSPRRDDGYTF. The CDR3 coding sequence is TGTGCCAGCAGTCCCCGCAGGGATGATGGCTACACCTTC.

The chain joins TRBV7-2 to TRBJ1-4, with 9 positions matching TRBD1. CDR1 is SGHTA, CDR2 FQGNSA, per germline. The CDR3 is 17 residues long. Trimming took 2 bases from V and 8 from J; bases not matched to a gene: 12. CDR3 loop: CASSLFAPGTGSEKLFF. The CDR3 bases are TGTGCCAGCAGCTTATTCGCCCCCGGGACAGGGAGCGAAAAACTGTTTTTT.

In its sample, this clonotype was seen a few times. The CDR3 here is CATSDASGMTYNEQFF. The DNA of the CDR3 is TGTGCCACCAGTGATGCTAGCGGGATGACTTACAATGAGCAGTTCTTC. The chain joins TRBV24-1 to TRBJ2-1; TRBD2 matches at 9 bases. The V gene end was trimmed by 3 bases and the J gene end by 4 bases; junction bases not matched to a gene: 6. This CDR3 comprises 16 residues. CDR1 and CDR2 from the germline V gene are KGHDR and SFDVKD.

This clonotype has just a few counts. The DNA of the CDR3 is TGTGCCAGCAGCTCGCCGGGTGGACTCTACGAGCAGTACTTC. Its translation is CASSSPGGLYEQYF. The J gene is TRBJ2-5, the V gene TRBV11-2, with D possibly matching TRBD2 (5 bases). The closer fit of TRBJ2-7 to the DNA end suggests the J call may be wrong. The germline gives CDR1 SGHAT, CDR2 FQNNGV. This CDR3 is built from 14 residues.

This clonotype was seen more than once but under ten times. The rearrangement links TRBV7-2 to TRBJ1-2; D is possibly TRBD1 (6 bases). The V end lost 1 base, the J end lost 4 bases, and 13 bases lay between the germline ends. CDR1 and CDR2 from the germline V gene are SGHTA and FQGNSA. CDR3 size: 15 residues. The CDR3 DNA sequence: TGTGCCAGCAGCTTAGGCAGGGACACCTTCTATGGCTACACCTTC. It translates to CASSLGRDTFYGYTF.

This rearrangement joins TRBV11-2 to TRBJ1-6; D is ambiguous. The CDR3 is 14 amino acids. Germline V CDR1 and CDR2: SGHAT, FQNNGV. Between the trimmed V and J ends, which lost 8 bases and 9 bases, there was a span of 17 bases. The CDR3 protein is CASEPRGTSSPLHF. CDR3 sequence (DNA): TGTGCCAGCGAGCCCCGGGGTACTAGTTCACCCCTCCACTTT.

This clonotype has just a few counts. This chain links TRBV20-1 with TRBJ2-4; the D gene is possibly TRBD2 (6 bases). The germline V and J ends were trimmed by 5 bases and 3 bases, with 20 bases remaining between them. The germline V gene encodes CDR1 DFQATT and CDR2 SNEGSKA (reference sequence). The CDR3 loop spans 16 amino acids. The CDR3 DNA sequence: TGCAGTGCTCGCCCAGGTGGGGGGTCAGGCAAAAACATTCAGTACTTC. Translated, it gives CSARPGGGSGKNIQYF.

The chain links TRBV5-5 to TRBJ1-1; D not certain. V dropped 2 bases and J dropped 0 bases, with 8 bases sitting between them. Germline CDR1 and CDR2: SGHKS and YYEKEE (reference sequence). The CDR3 totals 14 residues. CDR3 sequence: CASSLRNLNTEAFF. CDR3 DNA sequence: TGTGCCAGCAGCTTACGAAACTTGAACACTGAAGCTTTCTTT.